This section outlines one T cell receptor beta chain sequence together with its context. Its antigen is unidentified. The data were obtained in a study of memory B cells and T cells in multiple sclerosis. Findings of the study overall: Shared clonotype counts depended on differing compartment clone-set sizes and were normalized.

Data came from immunoSEQ multiplex PCR; TCRdb stores just in-frame clones and leaves some out. The table lists 12,000 to 15,000 clones, around 70% of them singletons. Germline CDR1 reads SGHRS; CDR2 reads YFSETQ. V shed 1 base and J 5 bases; nucleotides not matched to a gene: 7. The CDR3 has 15 amino acids. The sequencing sample was made of memory (CD45RO+) CD4+ T cells from blood. V usage is TRBV5-1 and J usage is TRBJ2-3; 7 bases map to TRBD2. The receptor's source is a human donor with multiple sclerosis. DNA for the CDR3: TGCGCCAGCAGCTTGCGGGGGGTATTAGGAGATACGCAGTATTTT. It is translated as CASSLRGVLGDTQYF.